Below are 10 T cell receptor beta chains sequenced from a single sample in a study of blood T cells in healthy people across ages. Alongside a J-beta primer mix, a sample-barcoded 5' primer served in a second PCR lasting roughly 7 to 11 cycles. TCRdb ran MiXCR on the 5' RACE reads and lists one entry per CDR3 protein. The table has approximately 1.5 million distinct CDR3 sequences, roughly a third seen once. Source material: blood. The receptors here all came from a woman aged 25 to 39 in good health.

V is TRBV12-3 or TRBV12-4 and J is TRBJ2-7; 9 bases map to TRBD2. V lost 6 bases and J lost 6; bases outside the gene matches: 6. This CDR3 contains 13 residues. Here the CDR3 DNA reads TGTGCCAGCAGGCGGGAGGGCGGGGTCGAGCAGTACTTC. Translating it yields CASRREGGVEQYF.

CDR3 protein: CASSYGQGGLFF. The DNA for the CDR3 is TGTGCCAGCAGTTACGGACAGGGGGGTTTGTTCTTC. The chain combines TRBV6-5 with TRBJ2-1, with 10 bases lining up with TRBD1. The CDR3 sequence is 12 residues long. Germline V gives CDR1 MNHEY, CDR2 SVGAGI. Trimming at V came to 2 bases and at J to 15 bases, leaving 4 bases not matched to a gene.

Details on this clonotype: A much more abundant neighbour one base away suggests this may be a read error. This chain joins TRBV6-2 or TRBV6-3 and TRBJ2-3; the match to TRBD2 covers 10 bases. Germline V CDR1 and CDR2: MNHEY, SVGEGT. The CDR3 totals 17 residues. Losses at the gene ends were 2 bases for V and 7 bases for J; bases not matched to a gene: 12. This CDR3 reads CASSYELAGAGTNTQYF. CDR3 nucleotide sequence: TGTGCCAGCAGTTACGAGCTAGCGGGAGCAGGTACAAATACGCAGTATTTT.

This clonotype appeared a few times. The V call is TRBV25-1, the J call TRBJ2-1; possibly TRBD1 or TRBD2 for D (6 bases each). V was cut by 7 bases and J by 2 bases, with 18 bases left in between. The V gene's germline CDR1 is MGHDK and CDR2 SYGVNS. CDR3 length equals 16 residues. In DNA, the CDR3 is TGTGCCAGCATAGGTTCACGGGGGCGGACCTACAATGAGCAGTTCTTC. Translating it yields CASIGSRGRTYNEQFF.

This clonotype came up a few times. The V call is TRBV27, the J call TRBJ2-7, with D unresolved. The V end was cut by 0 bases, the J end by 4 bases, with 16 bases between. The germline V gene has CDR1 MNHEY and CDR2 SMNVEV (reference sequence). There are 16 residues in the CDR3. CDR3 amino acids: CASSLSAETPQYEQYF. The CDR3 nucleotides are TGTGCCAGCAGTTTATCGGCGGAGACCCCCCAGTACGAGCAGTACTTC.

In its sample, this clonotype was seen a few times. The J gene is TRBJ2-5, the V gene TRBV7-9; D call uncertain. Germline V gene lookup returns CDR1 SEHNR and CDR2 FQNEAQ (reference sequence). Between the trimmed V and J ends, which lost 4 bases and 9 bases, there was a span of 18 bases. The CDR3 runs to 14 residues. The CDR3 spells CASSSLLALESQYF. The CDR3 coding sequence is TGTGCCAGCAGCTCTCTCCTCGCGTTGGAGTCCCAGTACTTC.

The rearrangement joins TRBV9 to TRBJ1-1, with D possibly matching TRBD1 (6 bases). Trimming stripped 4 bases from V and 6 bases from J, with 28 bases between. Germline V gene lookup returns CDR1 SGDLS and CDR2 YYNGEE. There are 18 residues in the CDR3. The CDR3 here is CASSPNDPQGEGYSEAFF. Here the CDR3 DNA reads TGTGCCAGCAGCCCCAATGATCCACAGGGTGAAGGATACTCTGAAGCTTTCTTT.

Regarding this clonotype: The junction does not match germline at one end; this may be a read error. V is TRBV10-3 and J is TRBJ2-7, with a weak D call TRBD2 (6 bases). The CDR3 sequence is 12 residues long. CDR1 ENHRY and CDR2 SYGVKD come from the germline V gene. The CDR3 spells CAISDSPGLTDF. The DNA of the CDR3 is TGTGCCATCAGTGACTCCCCGGGACTTACGGACTTC.

This rearrangement joins TRBV5-1 to TRBJ2-1; D not certain. Germline V gives CDR1 SGHRS, CDR2 YFSETQ. This CDR3 is 15 amino acids long. V was shortened by 5 bases and J by 0 bases, with 12 bases between the two germline ends. CDR3 DNA: TGCGCCAGCAGAAACGGAGTTTACTCCTACAATGAGCAGTTCTTC. It specifies CASRNGVYSYNEQFF.

V and J are TRBV7-9 and TRBJ2-1; TRBD1 aligns across 8 bases. CDR3 length: 14 residues. Looked up from germline, CDR1 is SEHNR and CDR2 is FQNEAQ (reference sequence). V dropped 4 bases and J dropped 6; count of bases not matched to a gene: 5. The CDR3 sequence is CASSSFTGGNEQFF. Written as DNA, the CDR3 is TGTGCCAGCAGCTCATTTACAGGGGGCAATGAGCAGTTCTTC.